Listed below are T cell receptor beta chains from one sample, sequenced in a study of radiotherapy plus CTLA-4 blockade in lung cancer. Here immunoSEQ multiplex PCR was the method, and the copy in TCRdb shows in-frame clones only, minus some. The sample shows tens of thousands of clones, roughly 81% of them seen only once. The source material was peripheral blood, sampled from a patient treated with radiotherapy plus ipilimumab. The receptors originated from a human donor with non-small cell lung cancer whose response to radiotherapy plus ipilimumab could not be evaluated. Both conserved end residues are trimmed from each CDR3.

v_gene	j_gene	CDR3aa
TRBV19	TRBJ1-2	ASRTGQGLYGYT
TRBV28	TRBJ1-1	ASSLGPRALTWSPEAF
TRBV6-1	TRBJ1-4	ASSLLSPTNEKLF
TRBV5-1	TRBJ2-7	ASSLLPSGSHEQY
TRBV14	TRBJ1-5	ASSPSGIAQPQH
TRBV2	TRBJ2-2	ASRLTGSNTGELF
TRBV18	TRBJ1-1	ASSKEGNTEAF
TRBV25-1	TRBJ1-4	ASSESLRGRREKLF
TRBV5-8	TRBJ1-5	ASSLAIGGNQPQH
TRBV5-1	TRBJ1-2	ASSSTGGVDGYT
TRBV7-2	TRBJ2-3	ASSPQGGRRGDTQY
TRBV2	TRBJ2-7	ASSGTAKQY
TRBV28	TRBJ1-5	ASSLQGAGDPGQPQH
TRBV13	TRBJ2-5	ASSSRLAGLEKTQY
TRBV28	TRBJ2-5	ASSSPRRPSGRAETQY
TRBV28	TRBJ1-5	ASSFSDRGNQPQH
TRBV19	TRBJ2-2	ASRLRGTNTGELF
TRBV27	TRBJ2-3	ASSPSGRRTDTQY
TRBV19	TRBJ2-7	ASSRSGSVADEQY
TRBV11-1	TRBJ2-7	ASSLESGLSYEQY
TRBV6-1	TRBJ2-5	ASSESAAGGETQY
TRBV7-9	TRBJ1-2	ASSLPRADIYGYT
TRBV28	TRBJ2-7	ASSLGWREQY
TRBV5-4	TRBJ1-4	ASSLRTGANEKLF
TRBV15	TRBJ1-1	ATSRGGGNTEAF
TRBV7-9	TRBJ1-4	ASSLRTGVEGEKLF